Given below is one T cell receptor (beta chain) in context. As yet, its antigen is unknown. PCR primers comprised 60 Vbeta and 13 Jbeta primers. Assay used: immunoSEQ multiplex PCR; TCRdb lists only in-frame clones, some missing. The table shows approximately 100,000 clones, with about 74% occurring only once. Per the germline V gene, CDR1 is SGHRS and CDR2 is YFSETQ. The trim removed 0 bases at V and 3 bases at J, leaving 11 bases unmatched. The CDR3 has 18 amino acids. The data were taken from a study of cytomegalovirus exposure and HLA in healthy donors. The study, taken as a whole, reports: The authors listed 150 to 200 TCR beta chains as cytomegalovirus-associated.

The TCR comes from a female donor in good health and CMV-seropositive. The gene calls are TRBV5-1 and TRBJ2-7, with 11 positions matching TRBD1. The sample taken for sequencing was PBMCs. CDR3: CASSLAYRTGGLRYEQYF. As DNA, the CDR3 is TGCGCCAGCAGCTTGGCCTATCGGACAGGGGGCCTCCGCTACGAGCAGTACTTC.